This T cell receptor beta chain was profiled in a study of blood T cell repertoires in COVID-19. Background on the study: The study drew acute and convalescent COVID-19 samples from the United States, Italy and Spain. Sample material is recorded as cDNA or gDNA derived from T cells, B-cell-depleted T cells, or PBMCs.

Original methodology: Reference gene primer amplification yielded estimated nucleated cell counts. The data were produced by immunoSEQ multiplex PCR, yet TCRdb's version contains in-frame clones alone and is incomplete. For V, J and clone size, that table is used; D and trimming come from the DNA. The table records 200,000 to 250,000 clones, around 82% of them present only once. Germline CDR1 reads LGHDT; CDR2 reads YNNKEL (reference sequence). The CDR3 has 16 amino acids. Trimming took 4 bases from V and 0 from J; bases not matched to a gene: 6. V and J are TRBV3-1 (or the pseudogene TRBV3-2) and TRBJ2-3; 8 bases agree with TRBD2. The source is an elderly woman with acute or convalescent COVID-19. Sequenced input: peripheral blood. CDR3 bases: TGTGCCAGCAGCCGGGAAGCGGGGGCCAGCACAGATACGCAGTATTTT. Amino acids: CASSREAGASTDTQYF.